This section outlines one T cell receptor (beta chain) sequence together with its context. Its antigen is not yet known. No per-base quality is available; no much larger clone lies one base away. The sample originates from a study of T cell repertoires in cytomegalovirus infection (dated by TCRdb to about 2019). Context from the whole study: The HLA type of each donor mattered for the analysis, because public TCR beta signatures pointed to carriage of CMV infection along with the matching HLA type.

Instrument on record: Illumina HiSeq 1500. TCRdb trimmed the raw reads at Q25, called clones with MiXCR and kept productive beta chains. One record per CDR3 amino acid sequence lists the most common genes and DNA. For this sample there are 200,000 or so distinct CDR3 sequences; roughly 27% appear just once. Clones ranked in the top ten supply 30% to 40% of the sample. The study at large found these results: In both this cohort and an independent cohort of several hundred donors, the cumulative frequency of public TCR beta family members distinguished carriers of CMV infection plus the relevant HLA type. In the ex vivo response, HLA-C-restricted CMV-specific TCR beta clonotypes were dominant, and in two of eight donors the single most frequent clonotype came from this HLA-C-restricted group.

V sheds 3 bases and J sheds 5 bases, leaving 14 bases between their ends. Reading from cysteine to phenylalanine, the CDR3 counts 15 amino acids. The only DNA kept is the CDR3, 45 bases in frame from the first base. CDR1 and CDR2 are drawn from the germline V gene: SGHRS, YFSETQ. This chain joins TRBV5-1 to TRBJ2-2, with TRBD1 as a weak D call on 5 bases. This clonotype was obtained from a human donor in good health (CMV status not recorded). Some clones in this sample may be carry-over from other donors' samples. The sample consisted of PBMCs. The CDR3 amino acid sequence is: CASSWGDSQTGELFF. The sequenced DNA: TGCGCCAGCAGCTGGGGCGACAGTCAAACCGGGGAGCTGTTTTTT.